This TCR beta chain comes out of a study of T cell repertoires in ileal Crohn's disease. Sequencing was performed with immunoSEQ multiplex PCR; in TCRdb, only in-frame clones are kept and a portion is missing. The sample shows 7,000 to 8,500 clones, around 80% of them seen only once. General study results and limits: Every patient over 26.8% clonality showed endoscopic recurrence. Sorted CD8 T cells held more high-frequency clones than CD4.

For this clone: The antigen is undetermined.

CDR1 and CDR2 (germline): SGHNT, YENEEA. The junction had 9 bases not matched to a gene; V was cut back by 7 bases and J by 0 bases. CDR3 length: 16 amino acids. The sequenced material came from ileal tissue. This chain connects TRBV11-3 to TRBJ2-1; 7 bases align to TRBD2. The sequence came from an adult with Crohn's disease. Here the CDR3 reads CASTLGGGGSYNEQFF. In DNA form, the CDR3 reads TGTGCCAGCACCCTTGGAGGCGGGGGCTCCTACAATGAGCAGTTCTTC.